The T cell receptor beta chain described here comes from a study of CD8+CD57+ T cells in acquired aplastic anemia. Study information: Average DNA yield from sorted CD4+ and CD8+ cells was around 3.2 ug. On average, healthy donors gave around 10 million reads for CD4+ cells. Notes on the study in general: CD8+ Simpson's diversity did not differ significantly between patients and controls. Patients and controls were found to share twenty-nine CD8+ CDR3 sequences.

CDR1 MGHDK and CDR2 SYGVNS come from the germline V gene. This CDR3 spans 13 amino acids. Genomic DNA constituted the template upon which TCR beta VDJ and CDR3 profiling was performed. One entry per CDR3 protein results from TCRdb running MiXCR on the reads. The sample has some 180,000 distinct CDR3 sequences; around 45% are singletons. With respect to this clonotype: Its specificity is unknown. An end of the junction differs from the germline gene, which may be a read error.

The specimen was sorted CD4+, CD8+, or CD8+CD57+ T cells (not recorded which) from PBMCs. This sequence originates from a human donor in good health. This chain uses TRBV25-1 with TRBJ2-5; possible D gene TRBD1, 6 bases. The CDR3 DNA reads as TGCGCCAGCAGTCAGGGGCCATTAGAGACCCAGTACTTC. It specifies CASSQGPLETQYF.